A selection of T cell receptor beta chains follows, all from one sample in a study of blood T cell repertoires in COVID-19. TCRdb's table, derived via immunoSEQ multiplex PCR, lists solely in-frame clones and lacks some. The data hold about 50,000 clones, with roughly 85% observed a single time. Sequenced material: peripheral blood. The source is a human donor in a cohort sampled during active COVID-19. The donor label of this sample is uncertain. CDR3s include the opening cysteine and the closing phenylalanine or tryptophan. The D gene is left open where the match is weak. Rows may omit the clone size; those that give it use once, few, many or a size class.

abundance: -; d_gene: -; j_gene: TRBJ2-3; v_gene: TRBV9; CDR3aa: CASSPVTDTQYF; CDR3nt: TGTGCCAGCAGCCCAGTGACAGATACGCAGTATTTT
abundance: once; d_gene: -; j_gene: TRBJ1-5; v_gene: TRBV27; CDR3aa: CASSRGGQGSNQPQHF; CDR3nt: TGTGCCAGCAGTCGGGGGGGGCAGGGGAGCAATCAGCCCCAGCATTTT
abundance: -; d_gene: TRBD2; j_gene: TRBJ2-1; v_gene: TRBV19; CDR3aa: CASSIITSGGDQFF; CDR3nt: TGTGCCAGTAGTATAATAACTAGCGGGGGGGATCAGTTCTTC
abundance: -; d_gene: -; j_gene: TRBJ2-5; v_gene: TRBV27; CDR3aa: CASSLYPGQKKTQYF; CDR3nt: TGTGCCAGCAGTTTATACCCAGGACAGAAAAAGACCCAGTACTTC
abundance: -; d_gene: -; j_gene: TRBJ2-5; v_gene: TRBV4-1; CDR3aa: CASSQDTGQETQYF; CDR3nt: TGCGCCAGCAGCCAAGATACAGGTCAAGAGACCCAGTACTTC
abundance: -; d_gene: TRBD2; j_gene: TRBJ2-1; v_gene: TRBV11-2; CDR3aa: CASNHWTSGGNEQFF; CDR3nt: TGTGCCAGCAACCACTGGACTAGCGGGGGAAATGAGCAGTTCTTC
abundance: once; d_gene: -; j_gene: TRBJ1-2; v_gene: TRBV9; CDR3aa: CASSETSNYGYTF; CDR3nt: TGTGCCAGCAGCGAGACTTCTAACTATGGCTACACCTTC
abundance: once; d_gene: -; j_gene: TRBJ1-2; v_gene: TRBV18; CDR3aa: CASSSTENYGYTF; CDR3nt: TGTGCCAGCTCATCGACAGAGAACTATGGCTACACCTTC
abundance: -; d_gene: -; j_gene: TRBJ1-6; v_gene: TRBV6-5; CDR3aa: CASRISRQGNSPLHF; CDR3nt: TGTGCCAGCAGAATCTCGAGGCAGGGAAATTCACCCCTCCACTTT
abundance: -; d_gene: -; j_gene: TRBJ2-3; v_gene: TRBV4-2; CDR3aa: CASSQDGDSVATDTQYF; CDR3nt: TGTGCCAGCAGCCAAGACGGGGATAGCGTGGCCACAGATACGCAGTATTTT
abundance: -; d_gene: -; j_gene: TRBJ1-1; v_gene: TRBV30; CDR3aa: CAWRLGSNTEAFF; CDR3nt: TGTGCCTGGAGATTGGGCAGTAACACTGAAGCTTTCTTT
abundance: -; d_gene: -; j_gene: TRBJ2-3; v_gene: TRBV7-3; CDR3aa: CASSLYPGPNTDTQYF; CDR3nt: TGTGCCAGCAGCTTATATCCCGGTCCCAACACAGATACGCAGTATTTT
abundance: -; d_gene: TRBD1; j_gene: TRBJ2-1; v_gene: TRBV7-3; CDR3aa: CASSTGTGSNEQFF; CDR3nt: TGTGCCAGCAGCACCGGGACAGGGTCGAATGAGCAGTTCTTC
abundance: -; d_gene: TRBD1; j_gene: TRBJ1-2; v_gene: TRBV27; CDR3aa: CASSLTGQPRWGYTF; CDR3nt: TGTGCCAGCAGTTTAACGGGACAGCCTAGGTGGGGCTACACCTTC
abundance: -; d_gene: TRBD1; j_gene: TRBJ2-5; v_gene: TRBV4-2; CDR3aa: CASSQVQGAKETQYF; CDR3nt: TGTGCCAGCAGCCAAGTTCAGGGGGCGAAAGAGACCCAGTACTTC
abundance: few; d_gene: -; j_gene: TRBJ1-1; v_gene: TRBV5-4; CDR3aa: CASSLGQVGGAFF; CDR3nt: TGTGCCAGCAGCTTAGGCCAGGTTGGCGGGGCTTTCTTT
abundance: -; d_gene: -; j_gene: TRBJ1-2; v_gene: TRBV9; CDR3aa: CASSPRQTSHGYTF; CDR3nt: TGTGCCAGCAGCCCACGACAGACTTCTCATGGCTACACCTTC
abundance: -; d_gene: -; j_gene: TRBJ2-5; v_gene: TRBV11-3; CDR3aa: CASSLASQETQYF; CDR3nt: TGTGCCAGCAGCTTAGCCTCCCAAGAGACCCAGTACTTC
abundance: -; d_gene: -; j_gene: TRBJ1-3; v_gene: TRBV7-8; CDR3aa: CASSPRGGLDHTIYF; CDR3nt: TGTGCCAGCAGCCCAAGGGGGGGTCTCGATCACACCATATATTTT
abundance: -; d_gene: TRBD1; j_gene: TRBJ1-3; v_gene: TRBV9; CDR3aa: CASSVLDRGGSGNTIYF; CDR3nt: TGTGCCAGCAGCGTATTGGACAGGGGAGGTTCTGGAAACACCATATATTTT
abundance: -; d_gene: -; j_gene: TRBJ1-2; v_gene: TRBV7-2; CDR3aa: CASSLSSGGLSNYGYTF; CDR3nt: TGTGCCAGCAGCTTATCGTCAGGAGGACTCTCTAACTATGGCTACACCTTC
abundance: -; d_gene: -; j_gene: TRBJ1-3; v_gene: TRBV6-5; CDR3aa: CASSYQMLGGNTIYF; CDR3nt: TGTGCCAGCAGTTACCAAATGCTAGGCGGAAACACCATATATTTT
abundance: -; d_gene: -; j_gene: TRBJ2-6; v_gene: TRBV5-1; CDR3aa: CASSATQRNSGANVLTF; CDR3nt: TGCGCCAGCAGCGCTACGCAAAGAAACTCTGGGGCCAACGTCCTGACTTTC
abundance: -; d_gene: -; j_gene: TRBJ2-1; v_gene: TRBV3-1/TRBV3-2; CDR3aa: CASSPRGYNEQFF; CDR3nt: TGTGCCAGCAGCCCCAGGGGATACAATGAGCAGTTCTTC
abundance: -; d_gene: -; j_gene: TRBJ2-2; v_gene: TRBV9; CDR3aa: CASPEEEVGGPGTGELFF; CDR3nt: TGTGCCAGCCCCGAAGAGGAGGTCGGAGGCCCTGGCACCGGGGAGCTGTTTTTT
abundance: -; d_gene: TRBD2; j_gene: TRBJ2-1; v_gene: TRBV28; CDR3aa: CASSLAAGGPYNEQFF; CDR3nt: TGTGCCAGCAGTTTAGCGGCGGGGGGGCCCTACAATGAGCAGTTCTTC
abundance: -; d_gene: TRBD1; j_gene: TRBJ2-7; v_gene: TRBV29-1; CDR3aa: CSVGTGFDEQYF; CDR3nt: TGCAGCGTGGGGACAGGTTTTGACGAGCAGTACTTC
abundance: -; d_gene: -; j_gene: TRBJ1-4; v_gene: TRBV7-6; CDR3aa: CASSSRSPATNEKLFF; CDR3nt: TGTGCCAGCAGCTCTCGGAGTCCCGCAACTAATGAAAAACTGTTTTTT
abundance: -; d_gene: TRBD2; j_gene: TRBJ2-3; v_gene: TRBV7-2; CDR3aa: CASSITREGKYF; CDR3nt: TGTGCCAGCAGCATCACTAGGGAGGGAAAGTATTTT
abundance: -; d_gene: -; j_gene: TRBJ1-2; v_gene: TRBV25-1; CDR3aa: CASSRGLKSGDGGYTF; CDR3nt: TGTGCCAGCAGCCGGGGACTCAAAAGTGGGGACGGTGGCTACACCTTC
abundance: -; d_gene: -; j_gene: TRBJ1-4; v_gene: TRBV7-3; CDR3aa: CASHPRVINEKLFF; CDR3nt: TGTGCCAGCCACCCCAGGGTGATTAATGAAAAACTGTTTTTT
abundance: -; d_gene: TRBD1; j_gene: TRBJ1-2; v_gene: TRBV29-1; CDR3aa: CSVDDRGHGYTF; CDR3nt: TGCAGCGTTGACGACAGGGGTCATGGCTACACCTTC
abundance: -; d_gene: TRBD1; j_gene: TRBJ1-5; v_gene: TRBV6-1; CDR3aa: CASSEIGTGMGQPQHF; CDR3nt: TGTGCCAGCAGTGAGATCGGGACAGGGATGGGACAGCCCCAGCATTTT
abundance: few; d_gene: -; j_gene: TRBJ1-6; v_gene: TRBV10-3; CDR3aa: CAISEASSYNSPLHF; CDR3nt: TGTGCCATCAGTGAGGCGAGCTCCTATAATTCACCCCTCCACTTT
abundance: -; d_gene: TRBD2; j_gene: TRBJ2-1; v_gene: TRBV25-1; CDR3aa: CASSGLAGWDEQFF; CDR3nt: TGTGCCAGCAGTGGACTAGCGGGGTGGGATGAGCAGTTCTTC
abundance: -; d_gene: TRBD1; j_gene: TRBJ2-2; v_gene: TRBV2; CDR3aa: CASSEAGTGNTGELFF; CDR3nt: TGTGCCAGCAGTGAAGCCGGGACAGGGAACACCGGGGAGCTGTTTTTT
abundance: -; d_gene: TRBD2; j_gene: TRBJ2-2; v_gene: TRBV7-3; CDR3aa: CASSPGRGATGELFF; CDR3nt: TGTGCCAGCAGCCCTGGGCGGGGGGCCACCGGGGAGCTGTTTTTT
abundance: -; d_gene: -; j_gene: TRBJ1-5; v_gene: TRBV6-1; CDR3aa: CASSEVNSNQPQHF; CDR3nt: TGTGCCAGCAGTGAAGTTAATAGCAATCAGCCCCAGCATTTT
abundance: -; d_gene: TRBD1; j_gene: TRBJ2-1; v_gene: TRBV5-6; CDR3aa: CASSFPGQTMDEQFF; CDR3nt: TGTGCCAGCAGCTTTCCGGGACAGACGATGGATGAGCAGTTCTTC
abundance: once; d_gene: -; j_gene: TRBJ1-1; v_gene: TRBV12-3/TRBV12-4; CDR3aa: CASSLGLQAFF; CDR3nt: TGTGCCAGCAGTCTGGGACTTCAAGCTTTCTTT
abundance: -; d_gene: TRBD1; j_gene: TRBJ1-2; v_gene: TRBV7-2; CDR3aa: CASSPRQGNYGYTF; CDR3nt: TGTGCCAGCAGCCCAAGACAGGGAAACTATGGCTACACCTTC
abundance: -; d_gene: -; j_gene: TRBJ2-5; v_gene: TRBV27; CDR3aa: CASSLTGRTTETQYF; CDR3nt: TGTGCCAGCAGTTTAACGGGACGGACTACGGAGACCCAGTACTTC
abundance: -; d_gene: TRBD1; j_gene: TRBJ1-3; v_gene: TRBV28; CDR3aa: CASSPTGPSGNTIYF; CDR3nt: TGTGCCAGCAGCCCGACAGGGCCCTCTGGAAACACCATATATTTT
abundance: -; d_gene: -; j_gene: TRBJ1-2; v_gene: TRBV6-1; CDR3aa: CASSEASPSGYTF; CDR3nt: TGTGCCAGCAGTGAAGCGTCGCCCAGTGGCTACACCTTC
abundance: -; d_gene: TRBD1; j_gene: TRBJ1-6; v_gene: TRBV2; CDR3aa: CASIPTGSGSPLHF; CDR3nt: TGTGCCAGCATTCCGACAGGGTCAGGCTCACCCCTCCACTTT
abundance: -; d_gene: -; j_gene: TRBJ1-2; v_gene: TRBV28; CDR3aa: CASKGDPASNYGYTF; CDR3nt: TGTGCCAGCAAAGGAGATCCTGCTTCTAACTATGGCTACACCTTC
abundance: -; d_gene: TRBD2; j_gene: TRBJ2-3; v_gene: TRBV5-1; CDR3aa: CASSFGGATDTQYF; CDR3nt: TGCGCCAGCAGCTTCGGGGGGGCAACAGATACGCAGTATTTT
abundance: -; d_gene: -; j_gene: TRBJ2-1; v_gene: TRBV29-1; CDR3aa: CSWRGLSYNEQFF; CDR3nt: TGCAGCTGGAGGGGTTTATCCTACAATGAGCAGTTCTTC
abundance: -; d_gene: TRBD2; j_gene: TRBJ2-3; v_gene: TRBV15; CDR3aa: CATSRVVLAGKDTQYF; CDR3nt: TGTGCCACCAGCAGAGTCGTACTAGCGGGGAAAGATACGCAGTATTTT
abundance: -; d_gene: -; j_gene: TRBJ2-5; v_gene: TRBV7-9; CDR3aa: CASSLAGSQYFQETQYF; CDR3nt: TGTGCCAGCAGCTTAGCAGGGAGCCAGTACTTCCAAGAGACCCAGTACTTC
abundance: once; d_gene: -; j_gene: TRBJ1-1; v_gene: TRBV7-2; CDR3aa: CASSLGARNTEAFF; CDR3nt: TGTGCCAGCAGCTTAGGGGCAAGGAACACTGAAGCTTTCTTT
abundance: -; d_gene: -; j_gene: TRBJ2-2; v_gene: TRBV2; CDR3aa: CASSERGGQIILPGELFF; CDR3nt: TGTGCCAGCAGTGAACGGGGGGGACAGATTATTTTGCCCGGGGAGCTGTTTTTT
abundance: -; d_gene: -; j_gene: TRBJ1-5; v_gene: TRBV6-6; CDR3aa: CASSYGGPSNQPQHF; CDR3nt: TGTGCCAGCAGTTACGGGGGCCCCAGCAATCAGCCCCAGCATTTT
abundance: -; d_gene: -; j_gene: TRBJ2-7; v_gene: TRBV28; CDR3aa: CASSLIAGMAYEQYF; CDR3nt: TGTGCCAGCAGTTTAATCGCAGGGATGGCCTACGAGCAGTACTTC
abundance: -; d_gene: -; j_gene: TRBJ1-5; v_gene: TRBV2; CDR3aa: CASSRVTQPQHF; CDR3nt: TGTGCCAGCTCACGGGTGACTCAGCCCCAGCATTTT